The 7 T cell receptor beta chains given below trace back to one sample, sequenced in a study of tumor-infiltrating lymphocytes in localized non-small cell lung cancer. Using immunoSEQ multiplex PCR, the repertoire was profiled, and TCRdb retains in-frame clones only, with some absent. The data hold about 12,000 clones, with 65% to 85% observed a single time. Sequencing was done on a sample of lung tumor tissue. Receptors were obtained from a human donor with non-small cell lung cancer.

This clone came up a few times. The gene calls are TRBV6-5 and TRBJ1-4; 8 bases are a match to TRBD1. This CDR3 contains 14 residues. The trim removed 6 bases at V and 3 bases at J, leaving 3 bases unmatched. Looked up from germline, CDR1 is MNHEY and CDR2 is SVGAGI. This chain's CDR3 is CASRGQAANEKLFF. CDR3 nucleotide sequence: TGTGCCAGCAGGGGACAGGCGGCTAATGAAAAACTGTTTTTT.

CDR3 loop: CASHRESYNEQFF. As DNA, the CDR3 is TGCGCCAGTCACAGGGAGTCCTACAATGAGCAGTTCTTC. The chain uses TRBV5-1 and TRBJ2-1; maybe TRBD1 (6 bases). V gave up 8 bases and J gave up 1 base, with 10 bases separating them. The CDR3 is made up of 13 amino acids. The V gene's germline CDR1 is SGHRS and CDR2 YFSETQ.

The chain joins TRBV7-6 to TRBJ2-3; no clear D. The CDR3 is made up of 15 amino acids. Germline V CDR1 and CDR2: SGHVS, FNYEAQ. The germline V and J ends were trimmed by 1 base and 1 base, with 9 bases remaining between them. The CDR3 nucleotides are TGTGCCAGCAGCTTAGAAATTTTGGGCACAGATACGCAGTATTTT. Translating it yields CASSLEILGTDTQYF.

This chain connects TRBV5-4 to TRBJ2-7; tentatively, D is TRBD1 or TRBD2 (5 bases each). Germline CDR1 is SGHNT and CDR2 is YYREEE (reference sequence). This CDR3 has 16 amino acids. The V gene lost 1 base and the J gene lost 6 bases, with 20 bases spanning the gap. The DNA of the CDR3 is TGTGCCAGCAGCTTGAAGGGGACGGGGCATTTCGCCGAGCAGTACTTC. It specifies CASSLKGTGHFAEQYF.

V and J are TRBV2 and TRBJ2-7; D is perhaps TRBD1 or TRBD2 (5 bases each). Trimming removed 6 bases at V and 1 base at J, with 19 bases between. This CDR3 is built from 16 residues. Germline CDR1 reads SNHLY; CDR2 reads FYNNEI. The CDR3 spells CASRENSGTNSYEQYF. In nucleotides, the CDR3 is TGTGCCAGCAGGGAGAACTCCGGGACGAATTCCTACGAGCAGTACTTC.

The chain combines TRBV6-1 with TRBJ2-2; D gene ambiguous. Germline V gene lookup returns CDR1 MNHNS and CDR2 SASEGT. Trimming removed 6 bases at V and 4 bases at J, with 9 bases between. CDR3 length: 13 residues. CDR3 residues: CASSAQLTGELFF. CDR3 nucleotide sequence: TGTGCCAGCAGCGCGCAGCTCACCGGGGAGCTGTTTTTT.

The rearrangement links TRBV6-1 to TRBJ1-2, with unresolved D. V lost 1 base and J lost 6, with 12 bases in between. Germline CDR1 reads MNHNS; CDR2 reads SASEGT. This CDR3 has 14 residues. The CDR3 protein is CASSEVPGLNGYTF. For the CDR3, the DNA is TGTGCCAGCAGTGAAGTGCCGGGGTTAAATGGCTACACCTTC.